What follows are 26 T cell receptor beta chains derived from one specimen sequenced in a study of shared clonotypes between healthy human individuals. Here immunoSEQ multiplex PCR was the method, and the copy in TCRdb shows in-frame clones only, minus some. Here the sample spans 2 million to 3 million clones, 85% to 95% being singletons. The sample taken for sequencing was naive CD4+ T cells sorted from blood. Specified subset: CD45RA+ positively selected. All receptors derive from a man aged 18 to 30 in good health.

A remark on this clone: At one of its ends the junction is not consistent with the germline gene, which may arise from a read error. The V and J genes are TRBV6-1 and TRBJ1-2; 7 bases map to TRBD1. CDR3 size: 11 residues. Germline CDR1 is MNHNS and CDR2 is SASEGT. The CDR3 is CASSQGQVAHF. In DNA, the CDR3 is TGTGCCAGCAGTCAAGGACAGGTAGCCCACTTC.

The genes are TRBV19 and TRBJ1-4, with D possibly matching TRBD1 (6 bases). Germline CDR1 and CDR2: LNHDA and SQIVND (reference sequence). The V end lost 9 bases, the J end lost 5 bases, and 16 bases lay between the germline ends. The CDR3 consists of 14 residues. The CDR3, as DNA: TGTGCCAGCGAAAGGGGACAAAGGAATGAAAAACTGTTTTTT. Protein product: CASERGQRNEKLFF.

This chain joins TRBV10-3 and TRBJ2-1; 7 bases line up with TRBD2. With 6 bases clipped from V and 6 bases from J, the junction kept 11 bases outside the gene matches. This CDR3 has 15 amino acids. Per germline, CDR1 ENHRY and CDR2 SYGVKD. CDR3 amino acids: CAISPSGTGGNEQFF. CDR3 coding DNA: TGTGCCATCAGCCCAAGCGGGACGGGCGGCAATGAGCAGTTCTTC.

V usage is TRBV4-2 and J usage is TRBJ2-5; 7 positions match TRBD1. Trimming took 3 bases from V and 3 from J; bases not matched to a gene: 4. This CDR3 contains 14 residues. The germline V gene has CDR1 LGHNA and CDR2 YNFKEQ. In DNA form, the CDR3 reads TGTGCCAGCAGCCAGGCAACAGGGGAAGAGACCCAGTACTTC. Translation gives CASSQATGEETQYF.

This clone has a single count. Other nucleotide sequences from this sample produce the same CDR3. The V gene is TRBV7-9, the J gene TRBJ2-1, with D uncertain. Trimming took 1 base from V and 3 from J, leaving 4 bases between them. Germline V gives CDR1 SEHNR, CDR2 FQNEAQ (reference sequence). This CDR3 is 13 amino acids long. The CDR3, as DNA: TGTGCCAGCAGCTTAGACAGCTACAATGAGCAGTTCTTC. Translated: CASSLDSYNEQFF. Based on the CDR3 plus reference TRBV7-9 and TRBJ2-1, the full variable domain is DTGVSQNPRHKITKRGQNVTFRCDPISEHNRLYWYRQTLGQGPEFLTYFQNEAQLEKSRLLSDRFSAERPKGSFSTLEIQRTEQGDSAMYLCASSLDSYNEQFFGPGTRLTVL.

The gene calls are TRBV5-5 and TRBJ2-1; 12 nucleotides line up with TRBD2. The germline CDR1 and CDR2 sequences are SGHKS and YYEKEE (reference sequence). V lost 0 bases, J lost 3 bases, and 4 bases stayed unmatched. The CDR3 extends over 17 amino acids. The CDR3 nucleotides are TGTGCCAGCAGCTTGGCCCGACTAGCGGGGGACTACAATGAGCAGTTCTTC. Its protein product is CASSLARLAGDYNEQFF. The full variable domain, its missing parts supplied by reference TRBV5-5 and TRBJ2-1, is DAGVTQSPTHLIKTRGQQVTLRCSPISGHKSVSWYQQVLGQGPQFIFQYYEKEERGRGNFPDRFSARQFPNYSSELNVNALLLGDSALYLCASSLARLAGDYNEQFFGPGTRLTVL.

The rearrangement uses TRBV2 and TRBJ2-1, with 8 nucleotides matching TRBD1. J lost 7 bases, V lost 2 bases, and 4 bases had no gene match. Germline V gives CDR1 SNHLY, CDR2 FYNNEI. CDR3 size: 14 residues. The CDR3 sequence is CASSEQGTGNEQFF. CDR3 sequence (DNA): TGTGCCAGCAGTGAACAGGGGACAGGAAATGAGCAGTTCTTC.

This rearrangement joins TRBV6-5 to TRBJ2-7, with D perhaps matching TRBD2 (6 bases). Germline-derived CDR1 and CDR2 are MNHEY and SVGAGI. The CDR3 is made up of 14 amino acids. V shed 5 bases and J shed 7 bases, with 18 bases lying between them. The CDR3 spells CASSRGLSSGEQYF. The DNA for the CDR3 is TGTGCCAGCAGTAGGGGACTCTCTTCGGGTGAGCAGTACTTC.

The chain combines TRBV7-2 with TRBJ2-2, with D possibly TRBD1 on 6 matching bases. This CDR3 is 15 amino acids long. V was trimmed by 2 bases and J by 3 bases, leaving 10 bases between them. Germline lookup yields CDR1 SGHTA and CDR2 FQGNSA. The CDR3: CASSLTGRHTGELFF. In DNA, the CDR3 is TGTGCCAGCAGCTTAACAGGGAGACACACCGGGGAGCTGTTTTTT. The whole variable domain, remainder taken from reference TRBV7-2 and TRBJ2-2, is GAGVSQSPSNKVTEKGKDVELRCDPISGHTALYWYRQSLGQGLEFLIYFQGNSAPDKSGLPSDRFSAERTGGSVSTLTIQRTQQEDSAVYLCASSLTGRHTGELFFGEGSRLTVL.

Notes on this clone: Other nucleotide sequences in the sample specify the same CDR3. V and J are TRBV19 and TRBJ2-3; 10 bases agree with TRBD1. The CDR3 totals 13 residues. Germline CDR1 and CDR2: LNHDA and SQIVND (reference sequence). V shed 9 bases and J 4 bases; nucleotides not matched to a gene: 4. The CDR3 is CASRDRGSDTQYF. CDR3 coding DNA: TGTGCCAGCCGGGACAGGGGATCAGATACGCAGTATTTT.

The rearrangement links TRBV29-1 to TRBJ2-3; no definite D call. Germline V gene lookup returns CDR1 SQVTM and CDR2 ANQGSEA. Trimming cost V 7 bases and J 6 bases, with 14 bases left between them. This CDR3 spans 12 amino acids. The CDR3 sequence: CSGSVVPDTQYF. For the CDR3, the DNA is TGCAGCGGGAGCGTTGTACCCGATACGCAGTATTTT.

This clone was counted a few times. The chain joins TRBV21-1 to TRBJ2-7. TRBV21-1 is assigned pseudogene status. This CDR3 comprises 14 residues. CDR3 in DNA: TGTGCCAGCAGCAAACGGGACCGCGACTACGAGCAGTACTTC. This gives the protein CASSKRDRDYEQYF.

The chain couples TRBV5-1 to TRBJ2-1, with D possibly called TRBD1 or TRBD2 (5 bases each). Looked up from germline, CDR1 is SGHRS and CDR2 is YFSETQ. Deletions cut 4 bases from V and 0 bases from J, with 14 bases between. The CDR3 runs 16 residues. CDR3 DNA: TGCGCCAGCAGCACCAACTGGGGGAGCTCCTACAATGAGCAGTTCTTC. It yields the protein CASSTNWGSSYNEQFF.

This chain joins TRBV15 and TRBJ2-1, with a tentative D call TRBD1 (6 bases). Germline V gives CDR1 LNHNV, CDR2 YYDKDF (reference sequence). V was cut by 2 bases and J by 5 bases, with 16 bases left in between. The CDR3 runs to 16 residues. DNA for the CDR3: TGTGCCACCAGCAGAAGTGGGGGCCCCCAAAACAATGAGCAGTTCTTC. Translation: CATSRSGGPQNNEQFF.

The CDR3 nucleotides are TGTGCCAGCAGCTTGCTGGGGACAGGGGGAACCGGGGAGCTGTTTTTT. It codes for CASSLLGTGGTGELFF. The V gene is TRBV11-2, the J gene TRBJ2-2, with TRBD1 matching over 11 bases. Trimming cost V 3 bases and J 5 bases; bases outside gene matches: 5. The CDR3 has 16 residues. Per the germline V gene, CDR1 is SGHAT and CDR2 is FQNNGV.

V usage is TRBV25-1 and J usage is TRBJ2-2; D is ambiguous. CDR3 length: 16 amino acids. V lost 6 bases to trimming and J lost 6 bases, with 20 bases between them. Looked up from germline, CDR1 is MGHDK and CDR2 is SYGVNS. This CDR3 is CASSLGARSVAGELFF. The CDR3 DNA follows: TGTGCCAGCAGCTTAGGAGCGCGATCAGTGGCCGGGGAGCTGTTTTTT.

This sequence joins TRBV6-9 and TRBJ1-5, with unresolved D. This CDR3 contains 18 residues. Deletions cut 3 bases from V and 2 bases from J, with 20 bases between. The germline V gene encodes CDR1 MNHGY and CDR2 SVAAGI. CDR3 bases: TGTGCCAGCAGTTACTTGTTGTCCGCAGGTAACGGCAATCAGCCCCAGCATTTT. Translating gives CASSYLLSAGNGNQPQHF.

The chain has TRBV6-1 and TRBJ2-7; TRBD2 is a possible D gene (6 bases). This CDR3 region has 14 residues. The V end lost 6 bases, the J end lost 5 bases, and 17 bases lay between the germline ends. Germline CDR1 MNHNS, CDR2 SASEGT. Written as DNA, the CDR3 is TGTGCCAGCAGAGGTAGGAGGGCAGGCCACGAGCAGTACTTC. Encoded protein: CASRGRRAGHEQYF.

V usage is TRBV7-9 and J usage is TRBJ2-5; 9 positions match TRBD2. Germline-derived CDR1 and CDR2 are SEHNR and FQNEAQ (reference sequence). Trimming took 3 bases from V and 5 from J; bases not matched to a gene: 7. CDR3 size: 15 residues. In DNA form, the CDR3 reads TGTGCCAGCAGCTTGAGGGGGACTAGCACGGAGACCCAGTACTTC. Protein sequence: CASSLRGTSTETQYF.

Only one count was recorded for this clone. This chain connects TRBV19 to TRBJ1-3; D might be TRBD1 (5 bases). CDR3 size: 15 residues. Germline assignment: CDR1 LNHDA and CDR2 SQIVND (reference sequence). Between the trimmed V and J ends, which lost 3 bases and 2 bases, there was a span of 11 bases. The CDR3 protein is CASSISAGTGNTIYF. DNA of the CDR3: TGTGCCAGTAGTATTTCGGCAGGGACTGGAAACACCATATATTTT.

As for this clone: Distinct nucleotide sequences in the sample also encode this CDR3. V usage is TRBV6-1 and J usage is TRBJ1-2; the D is unclear. This CDR3 is built from 14 residues. V was clipped by 0 bases and J by 2 bases, with 7 bases between them. Germline V gene data show CDR1 as MNHNS and CDR2 as SASEGT. The CDR3 reads CASSEAGRNYGYTF. Here the CDR3 DNA reads TGTGCCAGCAGTGAAGCCGGCCGGAACTATGGCTACACCTTC.

The chain carries TRBV6-1 and TRBJ1-2; D perhaps matches TRBD1 (5 bases). Trimming cost V 8 bases and J 4 bases, with 8 bases left between them. The CDR3 sequence is 11 residues long. Germline V CDR1 and CDR2: MNHNS, SASEGT. CDR3 DNA sequence: TGTGCCAGCCAGGGCGGCTATGGCTACACCTTC. Its protein product is CASQGGYGYTF.

The chain is built from TRBV7-2 and TRBJ1-5; D not resolved. Germline loops: CDR1 SGHTA, CDR2 FQGNSA. The V end lost 2 bases, the J end lost 0 bases, and 5 bases lay between the germline ends. The CDR3 loop spans 14 amino acids. The CDR3 sequence is CASSLLSSNQPQHF. In DNA form, the CDR3 reads TGTGCCAGCAGCTTACTTAGTAGCAATCAGCCCCAGCATTTT.

The V call is TRBV7-2, the J call TRBJ2-5, with 10 bases matching TRBD2. The CDR3 sequence is 14 residues long. Germline V lookup: CDR1 SGHTA, CDR2 FQGNSA. V shed 4 bases and J 3 bases; nucleotides not matched to a gene: 2. In nucleotides, the CDR3 is TGTGCCAGCAGCTCACTAGCGGGGAAAGAGACCCAGTACTTC. This gives the protein CASSSLAGKETQYF.

The chain links TRBV6-1 to TRBJ2-5, with 10 bases aligning to TRBD1. Germline CDR1 is MNHNS and CDR2 is SASEGT. The CDR3 totals 17 residues. V dropped 4 bases and J dropped 4; count of bases not matched to a gene: 12. CDR3 amino acids: CASSAGENRDRGETQYF. The CDR3 bases are TGTGCCAGCAGTGCAGGTGAAAACCGGGACAGGGGAGAGACCCAGTACTTC.

Points on this clone: The sample has other DNA sequences that encode this CDR3 too. The rearrangement links TRBV6-1 to TRBJ2-7; possibly TRBD1 for D (6 bases). V was cut by 6 bases and J by 2 bases, with 8 bases left in between. The CDR3 loop spans 12 amino acids. Germline CDR1 MNHNS, CDR2 SASEGT. CDR3: CASSRTAYEQYF. DNA of the CDR3: TGTGCCAGCAGCAGGACAGCCTACGAGCAGTACTTC.